This T cell receptor beta chain was sequenced for a study of blood T cells in healthy people across ages (dated by TCRdb to between 2015 and 2016). With regard to the full study: In model experiments, template switching captured about one uniquely barcoded TCR beta cDNA molecule for every two T cells. The study measured age-related changes in TCR beta repertoire diversity using deep sequencing normalized with unique cDNA molecular identifiers. Four age groups were formed from the donors: young (average approximately 15 years), middle-aged (approximately 41), aged (about 62) and long-lived (roughly 88). To avoid experimental bias, donors of different ages were spread randomly across the sequencing lanes. The study analyzed two additional independent replicas of 1 million unique cDNA reads from the same blood draw for two donors, one aged 18 to 29 and one aged 80 or older.

Libraries were prepared through 5' RACE. The listed sequencing device is Illumina HiSeq 2500. A second PCR of roughly 6 to 12 cycles was performed with a sample-barcoded 5' primer and a J-beta primer mix. A template-switch 5' adaptor carrying 12 random nucleotides introduced a unique molecular identifier onto each TCR beta cDNA molecule. Each sample yielded at least 2.5 million CDR3-containing paired-end reads. First-strand cDNA was synthesized from all RNA with the Mint cDNA synthesis kit, primed by a TRBC-specific oligonucleotide. Following uracil-DNA glycosylase treatment, a first 18-cycle PCR with universal primers M1SS and BC2_uni_R was performed on all cDNA. Concerning the study's data processing: Each sample was normalized by randomly selecting 1 million high-quality reads, each carrying a distinct molecular identifier. Instead of being binned into consensus sequences, reads with shared molecular identifiers were discarded. MiTCR, with a Q25 quality threshold and the strictest error-elimination algorithm, was used for CDR3 identification, clonotype clustering and error correction. Lower-bound total TCR beta diversity was estimated with a nonparametric unseen species model using Euler transformation. TCRdb reanalyzed the raw reads on its own, using fastp at Q25 for trimming and MiXCR for clone calling, and kept in-frame beta chains. For every CDR3 protein sequence, its rows merge into one entry that carries the most common genes and DNA. These V and J calls rely on TCRdb rather than the paper's analysis. This sample gives about 1.4 million distinct CDR3 sequences in total; around 55% of them show up just once. The top ten clones comprise over 5.5% of the sample.

Of note for this clonotype: It lacks a known antigen. No much larger clonotype is one base removed from it; base qualities were not supplied.

The investigation overall reported the following: Compared with the aged group, more naive CD4+ T cells, fewer expanded clones and increased TCR diversity were shown by the long-lived group, suggesting age selection. The CMV infection status of donors was not known, potentially confounding age-related changes in expanded clonotypes. There was a strong correlation between observed TCR beta diversity and the percentage of naive T cells measured by flow cytometry. Bulk unsorted PBMC profiling prevented conclusive comparison of naive and antigen-experienced compartments. As age increased, observed TCR beta diversity per million T cells dropped in a roughly linear way, and a significant reduction was already evident by age 40. Estimates of total diversity from one million sequenced T cells were regarded as lower bounds and underestimates.

The donors were 40 or so Caucasian individuals from Russia, aged about 6 to 100 years, who were systemically healthy. Roughly 10 milliliters of peripheral blood were drawn from each donor into EDTA-treated Vacutainer tubes. PBMCs were isolated by Ficoll-Paque density-gradient centrifugation, with at least 6 million obtained per sample. Total RNA, at least 6 micrograms per sample, was extracted from PBMCs with Trizol reagent. For every donor, an aliquot of PBMCs went through flow cytometry to measure the percentages of naive CD45RAhigh/CD27high T cells. Reading the germline V gene gives CDR1 SQVTM and CDR2 ANQGSEA. Including cysteine and phenylalanine, the CDR3 has 15 amino acids. Only CDR3 DNA remains: 45 bases, in frame from the first base. Trimming accounts for 4 bases at V and 11 bases at J, while the number of junction bases matched to no gene is 18.

This sequence originates from a man aged 18 to 30 in good health. The rearrangement joined TRBV29-1 to TRBJ2-5, with 8 middle bases fitting TRBD2. The sample consisted of blood. The CDR3 region: CSVGRSGVAYNEQYF. In nucleotide form, the sequence is TGCAGCGTTGGGCGTAGCGGGGTTGCCTACAATGAGCAGTACTTC. Full variable domain (CDR3 extended with the reference TRBV29-1 and TRBJ2-5 proteins): SAVISQKPSRDICQRGTSLTIQCQVDSQVTMMFWYRQQPGQSLTLIATANQGSEATYESGFVIDKFPISRPNLTFSTLTVSNMSPEDSSIYLCSVGRSGVAYNEQYFGPGTRLLVL.